The entry below gives a single T cell receptor (beta chain) sequence along with its context. What it binds is not known. Staff drew 9 to 10 milliliters of peripheral blood from each donor. The data belong to a study of blood T cells in healthy people across ages. Study-level points and caveats: With age, beta diversity per million T cells declined roughly linearly, significantly by about 37.

This CDR3 is built from 12 residues. V was cut by 4 bases and J by 8 bases, with 12 bases left in between. The germline V gene encodes CDR1 SNHLY and CDR2 FYNNEI. Next came a second PCR, run for about 6 to 12 cycles, which used a sample-barcoded 5' primer along with a J-beta primer mix. MiXCR was run by TCRdb on the 5' RACE reads, yielding one entry per CDR3 protein. This sample yields 1.5 million to 2 million distinct CDR3 sequences, of which roughly 43% are seen a single time; roughly 23% belongs to the top ten. This TCR was recovered from a human donor in good health. The specimen sequenced was blood. The chain couples TRBV2 to TRBJ2-7; tentative D call: TRBD1 (6 bases). The CDR3 DNA follows: TGTGCCAGCAGTGGCAGGACAGAGAAGCAGTACTTC. It translates to CASSGRTEKQYF.